The 32 T cell receptor beta chains below were found in one sample sequenced in a study of shared clonotypes between healthy human individuals. TCRdb keeps only in-frame clones here, not all; method: immunoSEQ multiplex PCR. The table lists roughly 2.4 million clones, around 95% of them singletons. Sequencing input: naive CD4+ T cells sorted from blood. Stated subset: CD45RA+ positively selected. These receptors were taken from a man aged 18 to 29 in good health.

The chain joins TRBV5-1 to TRBJ1-5, with D perhaps TRBD1 (6 bases). The CDR3 consists of 15 residues. The germline gives CDR1 SGHRS, CDR2 YFSETQ. V lost 4 bases to trimming and J lost 3 bases, with 14 bases between them. The CDR3 DNA sequence: TGCGCCAGCAGCCCCGGACAGACCTTCAATCAGCCCCAGCATTTT. Its protein is CASSPGQTFNQPQHF.

The CDR3 here is CASSPRLWELFF. CDR3 DNA: TGTGCCAGCAGCCCTCGCTTGTGGGAGCTGTTTTTT. The chain employs TRBV6-5 and TRBJ2-2; D not resolved. The V gene lost 6 bases and the J gene lost 9 bases, with 11 bases spanning the gap. From germline, CDR1 is MNHEY and CDR2 SVGAGI. The length of the CDR3 is 12 residues.

This chain links TRBV7-9 with TRBJ2-4; TRBD2 agrees at 8 bases. The CDR3 sequence is 16 residues long. Trimming at V came to 2 bases and at J to 1 base, leaving 4 bases not matched to a gene. CDR1 is SEHNR and CDR2 is FQNEAQ in the germline V gene (reference sequence). CDR3 protein: CASSLWGGRAKNIQYF. The DNA for the CDR3 is TGTGCCAGCAGCTTATGGGGCGGGAGGGCCAAAAACATTCAGTACTTC.

To note about this clone: The sample has other DNA sequences that encode this CDR3 too. The chain is built from TRBV18 and TRBJ2-7; TRBD2 agrees at 14 bases. This CDR3 has 15 residues. The V segment lost 3 bases and the J segment 2 bases; nucleotides outside the gene matches: 0. CDR1 KGHSH and CDR2 LQKENI come from the germline V gene. The CDR3 sequence is CASSPGLAGAYEQYF. Written as DNA, the CDR3 is TGTGCCAGCTCACCGGGACTAGCGGGAGCCTACGAGCAGTACTTC.

J is TRBJ2-3 and V is TRBV9, with TRBD2 matching over 7 bases. CDR3 length: 16 residues. V lost 3 bases to trimming and J lost 1 base; unmatched junction nucleotides: 8. Germline-derived CDR1 and CDR2 are SGDLS and YYNGEE. The CDR3 DNA reads as TGTGCCAGCAGCGCGGGGGAGGGCCTCCGCACAGATACGCAGTATTTT. Residues: CASSAGEGLRTDTQYF.

This clone has only one observation. This sequence joins TRBV28 and TRBJ2-7; D call uncertain. The V gene's germline CDR1 is MDHEN and CDR2 SYDVKM. The CDR3 is 15 amino acids. The germline V and J ends were trimmed by 7 bases and 2 bases, with 18 bases remaining between them. CDR3 sequence: CASTPGSTGPYEQYF. CDR3 nucleotides: TGTGCCAGCACCCCGGGTTCCACGGGCCCCTACGAGCAGTACTTC.

J is TRBJ2-7 and V is TRBV15; a possible D gene is TRBD1 (6 bases). The germline V and J ends were trimmed by 0 bases and 2 bases, with 8 bases remaining between them. Per germline, CDR1 LNHNV and CDR2 YYDKDF (reference sequence). CDR3 length: 14 residues. This CDR3 is CATSREPGAYEQYF. The DNA for the CDR3 is TGTGCCACCAGCAGAGAGCCAGGGGCCTACGAGCAGTACTTC.

The V and J genes are TRBV10-3 and TRBJ2-7, with 9 bases identical to TRBD1. The trim removed 11 bases at V and 5 bases at J, leaving 10 bases unmatched. Germline V lookup: CDR1 ENHRY, CDR2 SYGVKD. The CDR3 contains 13 residues. As DNA, the CDR3 is TGTGCCCACAGTCCCGGGACAGGGAACGAGCAGTACTTC. Translation gives CAHSPGTGNEQYF.

The rearrangement uses TRBV15 and TRBJ2-2; D gene unclear. The germline gives CDR1 LNHNV, CDR2 YYDKDF (reference sequence). This CDR3 comprises 13 residues. V lost 5 bases, J lost 7 bases, and 11 bases lay in between. CDR3 residues: CATSPPQDGELFF. CDR3 sequence (DNA): TGTGCCACCAGCCCACCCCAGGACGGGGAGCTGTTTTTT.

V is TRBV5-6 and J is TRBJ1-1; 9 bases match TRBD1. J gave up 2 bases and V 4 bases, and 6 bases lay outside the gene matches. Germline loops: CDR1 SGHDT, CDR2 YYEEEE. The CDR3 has 15 residues. The CDR3 bases are TGTGCCAGCAGCGCCGGGGACAGGGCTAACACTGAAGCTTTCTTT. Translated: CASSAGDRANTEAFF.

The rearrangement links TRBV12-5 to TRBJ2-1; maybe TRBD1 (5 bases). CDR1 and CDR2 (germline): LGHNT, FRNRAP. The CDR3 is 16 residues long. V was shortened by 2 bases and J by 4 bases, with 15 bases between the two germline ends. The CDR3 DNA reads as TGTGCTAGTGGTTTGATAATAACGACAGCGTACAATGAGCAGTTCTTC. Its protein is CASGLIITTAYNEQFF.

Only one count was recorded for this clone. V gene TRBV23-1 combines with J gene TRBJ2-5; D gene ambiguous. TRBV23-1 is placed among ORFs of uncertain function. This CDR3 is built from 10 residues. With 10 bases removed from V and 9 bases from J, the gap between germline ends came to 12 bases. Here the CDR3 reads CANPGFPQYF. The CDR3 nucleotides are TGCGCCAACCCTGGCTTTCCCCAGTACTTC.

This chain connects TRBV2 to TRBJ1-6; D is perhaps TRBD1 (5 bases). V lost 7 bases, J lost 10 bases, and 17 bases lay in between. Germline values: CDR1 SNHLY, CDR2 FYNNEI. This CDR3 comprises 14 residues. For the CDR3, the DNA is TGTGCCAGCACCGAATCGGGGGTTGGATCACCCCTCCACTTT. Encoded protein: CASTESGVGSPLHF.

The J gene is TRBJ2-3, the V gene TRBV10-3; TRBD2 matches at 8 bases. CDR1 ENHRY and CDR2 SYGVKD come from the germline V gene. The J segment lost 1 base and the V segment lost 6 bases, leaving 3 bases of the junction unmatched. The CDR3 is made up of 14 amino acids. CDR3 DNA: TGTGCCATCAGGGAGACTAGCGGCACAGATACGCAGTATTTT. Residues: CAIRETSGTDTQYF.

V is TRBV10-3 and J is TRBJ2-3; D is possibly TRBD2 (7 bases). CDR1 ENHRY and CDR2 SYGVKD come from the germline V gene. V lost 3 bases and J 5 bases, leaving 12 bases between the germline ends. The CDR3 runs 14 residues. CDR3 bases: TGTGCCATCAGTGATGGGGGGGCCGAAGATACGCAGTATTTT. As protein: CAISDGGAEDTQYF.

This clone appeared once. This sample includes further DNA sequences coding for the same CDR3. This chain uses TRBV5-1 with TRBJ1-5, with D perhaps TRBD1 (5 bases). The V and J ends lost 1 base and 5 bases respectively, with 10 bases between them. The CDR3 spans 14 residues. Looked up from germline, CDR1 is SGHRS and CDR2 is YFSETQ. CDR3 sequence (DNA): TGCGCCAGCAGCTTGTTAGGGGTAGATCAGCCCCAGCATTTT. As protein: CASSLLGVDQPQHF.

The chain joins TRBV19 to TRBJ1-5; D perhaps matches TRBD1 (6 bases). Germline V gene lookup returns CDR1 LNHDA and CDR2 SQIVND (reference sequence). The V end lost 10 bases, the J end lost 6 bases, and 16 bases lay between the germline ends. This CDR3 has 13 residues. In DNA, the CDR3 is TGTGCCACGGACGGGAGCAGGGGTCAGCCCCAGCATTTT. This sequence encodes CATDGSRGQPQHF. Combining the CDR3 with reference TRBV19 and TRBJ1-5 gives the whole variable domain DGGITQSPKYLFRKEGQNVTLSCEQNLNHDAMYWYRQDPGQGLRLIYYSQIVNDFQKGDIAEGYSVSREKKESFPLTVTSAQKNPTAFYLCATDGSRGQPQHFGDGTRLSIL.

This sequence joins TRBV27 and TRBJ1-4; D remains ambiguous. CDR1 and CDR2 (germline): MNHEY, SMNVEV (reference sequence). V lost 8 bases and J 0 bases, leaving 16 bases between the germline ends. The CDR3 runs to 16 residues. CDR3 nucleotide sequence: TGTGCCAGCGGGGTGGGATCTAGAGCAACTAATGAAAAACTGTTTTTT. Translating it yields CASGVGSRATNEKLFF.

The chain links TRBV5-6 to TRBJ2-1; no firm D call. The ends were cut back, 2 bases at V and 6 bases at J, with 12 bases in the middle. Germline-derived CDR1 and CDR2 are SGHDT and YYEEEE. The CDR3 runs to 14 residues. The CDR3 region is CASSFPPTANEQFF. CDR3 DNA: TGTGCCAGCAGCTTTCCCCCCACGGCCAATGAGCAGTTCTTC.

This clone has just one count. V usage is TRBV2 and J usage is TRBJ2-3; tentatively, D is TRBD2 (6 bases). Trimming cost V 8 bases and J 0 bases, with 12 bases left between them. This CDR3 region has 14 residues. Germline V lookup: CDR1 SNHLY, CDR2 FYNNEI. In DNA, the CDR3 is TGTGCCAGCCAGGTGGGAGGTAGCACAGATACGCAGTATTTT. Amino acid sequence: CASQVGGSTDTQYF.

The V gene is TRBV4-2, the J gene TRBJ1-6; 8 nucleotides match TRBD1. Trimming at V came to 0 bases and at J to 1 base, leaving 11 bases not matched to a gene. Germline loops: CDR1 LGHNA, CDR2 YNFKEQ. This CDR3 is built from 20 residues. CDR3 coding DNA: TGTGCCAGCAGCCAAGAGGTTGGACAGGGAGGAAGGTCCTATAATTCACCCCTCCACTTT. It is translated as CASSQEVGQGGRSYNSPLHF.

The J gene is TRBJ1-2, the V gene TRBV2; tentatively, D is TRBD1 (5 bases). CDR3 length: 13 amino acids. Per the germline V gene, CDR1 is SNHLY and CDR2 is FYNNEI. Between the trimmed V and J ends, which lost 6 bases and 4 bases, there was a span of 12 bases. CDR3 region: CASSGTEGYGYTF. CDR3 in DNA: TGTGCCAGCAGCGGGACTGAGGGCTATGGCTACACCTTC.

The V call is TRBV7-6, the J call TRBJ2-2; weak D call: TRBD2 (6 bases). Trimming took 1 base from V and 4 from J, leaving 10 bases between them. The CDR3 contains 15 residues. Germline lookup yields CDR1 SGHVS and CDR2 FNYEAQ. This chain's CDR3 is CASSLGGVGTGELFF. In nucleotides, the CDR3 is TGTGCCAGCAGCTTAGGGGGGGTTGGCACCGGGGAGCTGTTTTTT.

The genes are TRBV2 and TRBJ2-7, with D possibly matching TRBD1 (6 bases). In germline, CDR1 is SNHLY, CDR2 FYNNEI. Trimming took 6 bases from V and 3 from J, leaving 15 bases between them. This CDR3 is built from 14 residues. The DNA for the CDR3 is TGTGCCAGCAGCCCCAGCCTACAGGGCTACGAGCAGTACTTC. Protein product: CASSPSLQGYEQYF.

The chain carries TRBV7-2 and TRBJ1-1, with 7 positions matching TRBD1. Germline V lookup: CDR1 SGHTA, CDR2 FQGNSA. The CDR3 is 13 residues long. V trimming: 6 bases; J trimming: 6 bases; junction bases outside the gene matches: 7. The CDR3, as DNA: TGTGCCAGCAGAAAAGGGGGCGCGCCTGAAGCTTTCTTT. Translating gives CASRKGGAPEAFF.

The genes are TRBV4-3 and TRBJ2-7; D gene ambiguous. With 0 bases removed from V and 6 bases from J, the gap between germline ends came to 9 bases. CDR3 length equals 13 residues. In germline, CDR1 is LGHNA, CDR2 YSLEER. CDR3 sequence reads: CASSQERVSEQYF. The CDR3 bases are TGCGCCAGCAGCCAAGAAAGGGTGTCCGAGCAGTACTTC.

This chain uses TRBV6-1 with TRBJ2-6; TRBD1 aligns across 8 bases. Germline V gene data show CDR1 as MNHNS and CDR2 as SASEGT. The CDR3 runs to 15 residues. Trimming cost V 6 bases and J 2 bases; bases outside gene matches: 3. The CDR3 reads CASRQGVAGANVLTF. The CDR3 coding sequence is TGTGCCAGCAGACAGGGGGTAGCTGGGGCCAACGTCCTGACTTTC.

V usage is TRBV5-1 and J usage is TRBJ2-5, with 10 bases matching TRBD1. This CDR3 has 14 amino acids. Germline V gene data show CDR1 as SGHRS and CDR2 as YFSETQ. V shed 4 bases and J 7 bases; nucleotides not matched to a gene: 7. The CDR3 sequence: CASSPGTGAATQYF. The CDR3 nucleotides read TGCGCCAGCAGCCCGGGGACAGGGGCCGCGACCCAGTACTTC.

The genes are TRBV6-4 and TRBJ2-2; D unresolved. The CDR3 length is 14 residues. Trimming removed 6 bases from V and 2 bases from J, with 10 bases in between. Per germline, CDR1 MRHNA and CDR2 SNTAGT. The CDR3 DNA reads TGTGCCAGCAGAACACAGCCCAACACCGGGGAGCTGTTTTTT. Translated: CASRTQPNTGELFF.

The chain is built from TRBV4-1 and TRBJ2-1; 7 bases are shared with TRBD1. V lost 0 bases to trimming and J lost 7 bases; unmatched junction nucleotides: 18. The CDR3 contains 19 residues. CDR1 and CDR2 from the germline V gene are MGHRA and YSYEKL. The CDR3 protein is CASSQDLEVYRGRGNEQFF. The DNA for the CDR3 is TGCGCCAGCAGCCAAGATCTGGAAGTTTACAGGGGCCGTGGAAATGAGCAGTTCTTC.

The CDR3 sequence is CASGLSYNSPLHF. DNA for the CDR3: TGTGCCAGCGGTCTATCGTATAATTCACCCCTCCACTTT. J is TRBJ1-6 and V is TRBV6-6; D remains unclear. In germline, CDR1 is MNHNY, CDR2 SVGAGI (reference sequence). The CDR3 sequence is 13 residues long. The V end was cut by 8 bases, the J end by 4 bases, with 9 bases between.

The chain uses TRBV28 and TRBJ1-5; D not certain. V lost 2 bases and J lost 0, with 14 bases in between. Germline V gives CDR1 MDHEN, CDR2 SYDVKM. This CDR3 is built from 17 residues. The CDR3 DNA follows: TGTGCCAGCAGTTTAGGAGGGTTGACTTTTAGCAATCAGCCCCAGCATTTT. Its translation: CASSLGGLTFSNQPQHF.